This is a list of T cell receptor beta chains from one sample in a study of cytomegalovirus exposure and HLA in healthy donors. Sequencing used immunoSEQ multiplex PCR; TCRdb keeps in-frame clones, though not all of them. The repertoire includes 90,000 to 120,000 clones, roughly 70% of them detected once, and 13% to 15% sits in the top ten. Sequenced sample: PBMCs. These receptors all stem from a woman between 40 and 50 years old in good health and CMV-seropositive. Both conserved end residues are part of each CDR3. D genes are given only for firm matches. Clone size appears in some rows only: once, few, many, or a class for an expanded clone.

>TRBJ1-5|few|TRBV2|NA
CASSEGYLSNQPQHF
TGTGCCAGCAGTGAAGGCTATCTTAGCAATCAGCCCCAGCATTTT
>TRBJ1-5|NA|TRBV4-1|TRBD1
CASSQERGLTYQPQHF
TGCGCCAGCAGCCAAGAAAGGGGGCTCACCTATCAGCCCCAGCATTTT
>TRBJ1-3|once|TRBV5-4|TRBD1
CASTTGLENTIYF
TGTGCCAGTACGACAGGGCTGGAAAACACCATATATTTT
>TRBJ1-1|NA|TRBV25-1|TRBD1
CASSESLGQGDTEAFF
TGTGCCAGCAGTGAAAGTCTAGGGCAGGGGGACACTGAAGCTTTCTTT
>TRBJ2-1|NA|TRBV30|NA
CAWSVGGGVDNEQFF
TGTGCCTGGAGTGTAGGAGGGGGGGTTGATAATGAGCAGTTCTTC
>TRBJ1-3|NA|TRBV6-5|TRBD1
CASSSQGITGNTIYF
TGTGCCAGCAGTTCACAGGGGATCACTGGAAACACCATATATTTT
>TRBJ2-5|NA|TRBV6-5|NA
CASSFLTGSGVGTQYF
TGTGCCAGCAGTTTCTTAACAGGGTCCGGGGTCGGGACCCAGTACTTC
>TRBJ1-6|NA|TRBV6-1|TRBD1
CASSGQGSQYNSPLHF
TGTGCCAGCAGTGGACAGGGTAGCCAATATAATTCACCCCTCCACTTT
>TRBJ1-4|NA|TRBV6-1|NA
CASSGYQRTNEKLFF
TGTGCCAGCAGTGGGTACCAGAGGACTAATGAAAAACTGTTTTTT
>TRBJ1-3|few|TRBV2|NA
CASSYRVVLSGNTIYF
TGTGCCAGCAGCTACAGGGTAGTACTCTCTGGAAACACCATATATTTT
>TRBJ2-1|NA|TRBV25-1|NA
CASTPNGASYNEQFF
TGTGCCAGCACCCCGAACGGTGCCTCCTACAATGAGCAGTTCTTC
>TRBJ1-1|NA|TRBV7-9|TRBD1
CASSARTGGTEAFF
TGTGCCAGCAGCGCCCGGACAGGGGGCACTGAAGCTTTCTTT
>TRBJ2-2|NA|TRBV19|TRBD1
CASRHGTGGTGELFF
TGTGCCAGTAGACATGGGACAGGGGGAACCGGGGAGCTGTTTTTT